Listed below are T cell receptor beta chains from one sample, sequenced in a study of control samples from healthy donors and cancer patients. TCRdb's table, derived via immunoSEQ multiplex PCR, lists solely in-frame clones and lacks some. In the table there are some 140,000 clones, approximately 94% of which are singletons. Source material: blood. Every receptor here comes from a man aged 35 to 55 in good health. The CDR3 runs from the conserved cysteine through the conserved F or W.

cdr3_aa: CASSLAGQRLKQYF
v_call: TRBV5-6
j_call: TRBJ2-7

cdr3_aa: CASSQGTEAFF
v_call: TRBV6-5
j_call: TRBJ1-1

cdr3_aa: CASSGWTDTEAFF
v_call: TRBV5-1
j_call: TRBJ1-1

cdr3_aa: CASTLAGGSGANVLTF
v_call: TRBV7-3
j_call: TRBJ2-6

cdr3_aa: CASSGHFLNQPQHF
v_call: TRBV6-4
j_call: TRBJ1-5

cdr3_aa: CASRANEGTESSPLHF
v_call: TRBV13
j_call: TRBJ1-6

cdr3_aa: CASSEALDRANTEAFF
v_call: TRBV6-1
j_call: TRBJ1-1

cdr3_aa: CASSAFPGTGVPEAFF
v_call: TRBV6-1
j_call: TRBJ1-1

cdr3_aa: CASSVGQGGNEQFF
v_call: TRBV9
j_call: TRBJ2-1

cdr3_aa: CAISEGPQGPNEKLFF
v_call: TRBV10-3
j_call: TRBJ1-4

cdr3_aa: CASSQEGSRNQPQHF
v_call: TRBV3-1/TRBV3-2
j_call: TRBJ1-5

cdr3_aa: CSGAGPGYGYTF
v_call: TRBV29-1
j_call: TRBJ1-2

cdr3_aa: CASSSLGPNYGYTF
v_call: TRBV28
j_call: TRBJ1-2